This T cell receptor beta chain was captured in a study of naive and memory T cell subsets. Study-level points and caveats: Gini index rose across naive, CM, EM and EMRA in CD4 and CD8. Expression changes during T cell differentiation may affect RNA-based TCR counts.

This clonotype was counted between two and nine times. Its antigen is not identified. CD4+ T cell IFNgamma after overnight CMV lysate exposure gave donor CMV status. The beta constant-region primer was an equimolar mix of two oligonucleotides covering TRBC1 and TRBC2. Ligated cDNA was amplified by four rounds of PCR with nested alpha and beta constant-region primers and SP2. A single record per CDR3 protein comes from TCRdb applying MiXCR to the UMI-ligation and nested PCR reads. The table has 120,000 to 150,000 distinct CDR3 sequences, approximately 15% seen once. The trim removed 3 bases at V and 4 bases at J, leaving 5 bases unmatched. CDR1 is SGHNT and CDR2 is YENEEA in the germline V gene. The CDR3 sequence is 17 residues long.

The chain links TRBV11-3 to TRBJ2-2, with 13 bases aligning to TRBD2. This TCR was recovered from a human donor in good health. The material sequenced was naive CD4+ T cells from blood. The CDR3 nucleotides are TGTGCCAGCAGCTTCGGACTAGCGGGAGTCAGCACCGGGGAGCTGTTTTTT. Its protein product is CASSFGLAGVSTGELFF.